Below are 24 T cell receptor beta chains sequenced from a single sample in a study of response to subunit inactivated influenza vaccine. TCRdb processed the RT-PCR reads anew with MiXCR; each CDR3 protein has one entry. The sample has approximately 300,000 distinct CDR3 sequences, roughly 22% seen once. Specimen: PBMCs from blood, collected around 22 months after vaccination. The receptors stem from a man between 50 and 69 years old who received an inactivated influenza vaccine.

The chain employs TRBV25-1 and TRBJ2-4, with 7 bases fitting TRBD2. In germline, CDR1 is MGHDK, CDR2 SYGVNS. The V segment lost 3 bases and the J segment 8 bases; nucleotides outside the gene matches: 7. The CDR3 has 14 amino acids. CDR3 nucleotides: TGTGCCAGCAGTGACGGGACTAAAGGAGACATTCAGTACTTC. It specifies CASSDGTKGDIQYF.

This chain joins TRBV20-1 and TRBJ2-7; D is unclear. Trimming shortened V by 3 bases and J by 3 bases, and 3 bases separated the two germline ends. Germline V gene lookup returns CDR1 DFQATT and CDR2 SNEGSKA (reference sequence). The CDR3 length is 10 residues. Here the CDR3 DNA reads TGCAGTGCTAGCCTCTACGAGCAGTACTTC. Its translation: CSASLYEQYF.

The V call is TRBV7-9, the J call TRBJ2-7; no clear D gene. The CDR3 loop spans 11 amino acids. Per germline, CDR1 SEHNR and CDR2 FQNEAQ (reference sequence). V was pared by 5 bases and J by 3 bases, with 5 bases between. The CDR3, as DNA: TGTGCCAGCAGCCCAAACTACGAGCAGTACTTC. This codes for CASSPNYEQYF.

This clonotype was recorded a few times. The chain carries TRBV9 and TRBJ1-1, with unresolved D. Germline V gene data show CDR1 as SGDLS and CDR2 as YYNGEE. The V and J ends lost 2 bases and 7 bases respectively, with 12 bases between them. The CDR3 has 13 residues. Here the CDR3 reads CASSVIDVGEAFF. Here the CDR3 DNA reads TGTGCCAGCAGCGTCATCGACGTGGGTGAAGCTTTCTTT.

Many counts were recorded for this clonotype. The chain carries TRBV6-5 and TRBJ1-5, with a possible D match to TRBD1 (5 bases). Per the germline V gene, CDR1 is MNHEY and CDR2 is SVGAGI. Between the trimmed V and J ends, which lost 7 bases and 0 bases, there was a span of 16 bases. This CDR3 is 16 amino acids long. The chain's CDR3 is CASNPGPRISNQPQHF. The CDR3 DNA is TGTGCCAGCAACCCGGGACCCAGAATTAGCAATCAGCCCCAGCATTTT.

This chain connects TRBV20-1 to TRBJ2-1; a weak D match, TRBD2 (6 bases). The V gene's germline CDR1 is DFQATT and CDR2 SNEGSKA (reference sequence). Trimming cost V 1 base and J 2 bases, with 6 bases left between them. The CDR3 sequence is 13 residues long. Written as DNA, the CDR3 is TGCAGTGCTAGAGGGACTACCTACAATGAGCAGTTCTTC. Its translation: CSARGTTYNEQFF.

This clonotype showed up just a few times. The gene calls are TRBV4-3 and TRBJ1-6; TRBD1 matches 7 bases. This CDR3 comprises 15 residues. V shed 0 bases, J shed 9 bases, and the junction held 5 bases outside the gene matches. The germline V gene has CDR1 LGHNA and CDR2 YSLEER. CDR3 sequence (DNA): TGCGCCAGCAGCCAAGACAGGGGGTCCGGTTCACCCCTCCACTTT. This translates into CASSQDRGSGSPLHF.

The CDR3 DNA is TGTGCCAGCAGTTACCGGGAACCGAACACTGAAGCTTTCTTT. It codes for CASSYREPNTEAFF. This chain uses TRBV6-2 or TRBV6-3 with TRBJ1-1; no firm D call. Per the germline V gene, CDR1 is MNHEY and CDR2 is SVGEGT. V was shortened by 2 bases and J by 1 base, with 8 bases between the two germline ends. The CDR3 totals 14 residues.

The genes are TRBV5-8 and TRBJ2-7, with D possibly TRBD1 on 5 matching bases. The germline gives CDR1 SGHTS, CDR2 YDEGEE. The CDR3 is 14 residues long. V was clipped by 8 bases and J by 7 bases, with 22 bases between them. The CDR3 reads CASNLVKGFGEQYF. CDR3 sequence (DNA): TGTGCCAGTAACCTCGTTAAGGGGTTTGGGGAGCAGTACTTC.

This clonotype came up a few times. The chain recombines TRBV4-2 with TRBJ1-3; D remains ambiguous. The CDR3 contains 14 residues. The V and J ends lost 1 base and 3 bases respectively, with 7 bases between them. In germline, CDR1 is LGHNA, CDR2 YNFKEQ. DNA for the CDR3: TGTGCCAGCAGCCAAGGGGGAGTTGGAAACACCATATATTTT. This sequence encodes CASSQGGVGNTIYF.

This chain joins TRBV25-1 and TRBJ2-5; D is perhaps TRBD1 (6 bases). V lost 6 bases, J lost 1 base, and 15 bases lay in between. Germline V gives CDR1 MGHDK, CDR2 SYGVNS. CDR3 length: 15 amino acids. DNA of the CDR3: TGTGCCAGCAGGGGTCGGGGACAAAGCCAAGAGACCCAGTACTTC. Amino acid sequence: CASRGRGQSQETQYF.

The V call is TRBV9, the J call TRBJ2-1; 8 bases align to TRBD1. Germline CDR1 SGDLS, CDR2 YYNGEE. This CDR3 is 17 amino acids long. Trimming removed 3 bases from V and 5 bases from J; junction bases left unmatched: 13. The CDR3: CASSERDWTGKNNEQFF. The CDR3 coding sequence is TGTGCCAGCAGCGAGAGGGATTGGACAGGGAAAAACAATGAGCAGTTCTTC.

The V call is TRBV12-3 or TRBV12-4, the J call TRBJ1-2, with D maybe TRBD1 (5 bases). Trimming removed 2 bases from V and 11 bases from J, with 24 bases in between. The CDR3 loop spans 16 amino acids. The CDR3 here is CASSLRRGGAVKGYTF. For the CDR3, the DNA is TGTGCCAGCAGTTTAAGAAGAGGAGGGGCGGTAAAAGGATACACCTTC.

This clonotype was seen only a few times. This rearrangement joins TRBV5-5 to TRBJ1-6, with TRBD1 matching over 10 bases. Germline V lookup: CDR1 SGHKS, CDR2 YYEKEE (reference sequence). J gave up 7 bases and V 3 bases, and 4 bases lay outside the gene matches. CDR3 size: 15 residues. CDR3 nucleotide sequence: TGTGCCAGCAGCTGGGGGGACAGGGGAAATTCACCCCTCCACTTT. Protein product: CASSWGDRGNSPLHF.

This clonotype was seen more than once but under ten times. The chain couples TRBV3-1 to TRBJ1-6, with no clear D. Trimming took off 1 base at V and 7 bases at J, with 8 bases between the two ends. Germline CDR1 reads LGHDT; CDR2 reads YNNKEL (reference sequence). The CDR3 has 14 residues. The CDR3 loop is CASSQGFQNSPLHF. The CDR3 DNA sequence: TGTGCCAGCAGCCAAGGGTTTCAGAATTCACCCCTCCACTTT.

This clonotype was counted between two and nine times. V gene TRBV5-8 combines with J gene TRBJ2-7; no definite D call. With 1 base removed from V and 12 bases from J, the gap between germline ends came to 5 bases. CDR3 length: 9 residues. CDR1 SGHTS and CDR2 YDEGEE come from the germline V gene. CDR3 amino acids: CASSLILYF. The CDR3 DNA is TGTGCCAGCAGCTTGATTCTGTACTTC. The variable domain in full, completed from reference TRBV5-8 and TRBJ2-7, reads EAGVTQSPTHLIKTRGQQATLRCSPISGHTSVYWYQQALGLGLQFLLWYDEGEERNRGNFPPRFSGRQFPNYSSELNVNALELEDSALYLCASSLILYFGPGTRLTVT.

This clonotype was found a few times. The chain uses TRBV20-1 and TRBJ1-2, with 12 bases lining up with TRBD1. Germline-derived CDR1 and CDR2 are DFQATT and SNEGSKA (reference sequence). There are 14 residues in the CDR3. The V segment lost 3 bases and the J segment 7 bases; nucleotides outside the gene matches: 6. Written as DNA, the CDR3 is TGCAGTGCTAGTCCCGGGACAGGGGGCGTTGGCTACACCTTC. This translates into CSASPGTGGVGYTF.

This clonotype was seen more than once but under ten times. This sequence joins TRBV4-2 and TRBJ1-1, with TRBD1 identical over 11 bases. The germline gives CDR1 LGHNA, CDR2 YNFKEQ. The J segment lost 5 bases and the V segment lost 3 bases, leaving 2 bases of the junction unmatched. CDR3 length: 14 amino acids. In DNA, the CDR3 is TGTGCCAGCAGCCAGGGACAGGGGGTGACTGAAGCTTTCTTT. Translated, it gives CASSQGQGVTEAFF.

This clonotype was seen a handful of times. This chain links TRBV7-2 with TRBJ2-3, with 7 bases fitting TRBD2. The V gene's germline CDR1 is SGHTA and CDR2 FQGNSA. Trimming cost V 5 bases and J 3 bases; bases outside gene matches: 5. CDR3 length: 14 amino acids. In nucleotides, the CDR3 is TGTGCCAGCAGCCGGGGGGACTTTACAGATACGCAGTATTTT. It encodes CASSRGDFTDTQYF. Filled out from reference TRBV7-2 and TRBJ2-3, the complete variable domain reads GAGVSQSPSNKVTEKGKDVELRCDPISGHTALYWYRQSLGQGLEFLIYFQGNSAPDKSGLPSDRFSAERTGGSVSTLTIQRTQQEDSAVYLCASSRGDFTDTQYFGPGTRLTVL.

This clonotype occurred a few times. This sequence joins TRBV5-1 and TRBJ2-1; 11 bases align to TRBD2. With 0 bases clipped from V and 7 bases from J, the junction kept 9 bases outside the gene matches. This CDR3 spans 17 amino acids. Germline-derived CDR1 and CDR2 are SGHRS and YFSETQ. The CDR3 spells CASSLGSGGASGNEQFF. Written as DNA, the CDR3 is TGCGCCAGCAGCTTGGGTAGCGGGGGGGCCAGTGGAAATGAGCAGTTCTTC.

This clonotype was counted many times. V and J are TRBV20-1 and TRBJ1-5; 8 bases fit TRBD1. V was pared by 2 bases and J by 7 bases, with 7 bases of the junction left unmatched. This CDR3 comprises 14 residues. Germline-derived CDR1 and CDR2 are DFQATT and SNEGSKA (reference sequence). This CDR3 is CSARFSGGQQPQHF. The CDR3 DNA follows: TGCAGTGCTAGATTCTCAGGGGGCCAACAGCCCCAGCATTTT.

This clonotype was observed a few times. The CDR3 nucleotides read TGTGCCAGCAGCTTCGGAAGAACAGCTCAACAAGAGACCCAGTACTTC. Translation gives CASSFGRTAQQETQYF. The gene calls are TRBV7-6 and TRBJ2-5; D not resolved. Per germline, CDR1 SGHVS and CDR2 FNYEAQ. The V end lost 3 bases, the J end lost 2 bases, and 16 bases lay between the germline ends. CDR3 size: 16 residues.

In its sample, this clonotype was seen once. A read error may be the cause here, since a much bigger clone is one base away. The gene calls are TRBV12-3 or TRBV12-4 and TRBJ1-6; D unclear. The length of the CDR3 is 16 residues. The CDR3 sequence is CASSYGPGLLASALHF. The CDR3 DNA reads as TGTGCCAGCAGCTATGGCCCCGGATTGCTTGCTTCAGCCCTCCACTTT.

This clonotype was detected only a few times. The rearrangement uses TRBV6-2 or TRBV6-3 and TRBJ1-5; 9 positions agree with TRBD1. This CDR3 is 15 amino acids long. The J segment lost 4 bases and the V segment lost 7 bases, leaving 8 bases of the junction unmatched. Germline CDR1 reads MNHEY; CDR2 reads SVGEGT. CDR3 DNA sequence: TGTGCCAGCACTGAACAGGGGGCGGCAAATCAGCCCCAGCATTTT. It encodes CASTEQGAANQPQHF.